This TCR beta chain was recorded in a study of PD-L1 blockade in urothelial cancer. Study-level background: Earlier, patients had received 0 to 3 chemotherapy regimens. Once treatment had started, blood was analyzed at 3 weeks (second dose) and again at 6 weeks.

PCRs each included synthetic TCR analog templates spiked in. The repertoire was sequenced with immunoSEQ multiplex PCR; TCRdb's copy has only in-frame clones and lacks some. Among 70,000 to 75,000 clones listed, 90% were seen once. This clone was counted once. CDR1 and CDR2 from the germline V gene are SGHRS and YFSETQ. Trimming pared 0 bases from V and 2 bases from J, leaving 17 bases between. The length of the CDR3 is 17 residues. Regarding time point: pretreatment peripheral blood. The genes are TRBV5-1 and TRBJ2-5; a possible D gene is TRBD2 (6 bases). This material consisted of PBMCs, taken around atezolizumab (anti-PD-L1) treatment. The TCR originated in a man aged 65 to 85 with urothelial cancer. The CDR3 DNA sequence: TGCGCCAGCAGCTTGGCCGGGGGTGGTGGCTCTCAAGAGACCCAGTACTTC. It is translated as CASSLAGGGGSQETQYF.